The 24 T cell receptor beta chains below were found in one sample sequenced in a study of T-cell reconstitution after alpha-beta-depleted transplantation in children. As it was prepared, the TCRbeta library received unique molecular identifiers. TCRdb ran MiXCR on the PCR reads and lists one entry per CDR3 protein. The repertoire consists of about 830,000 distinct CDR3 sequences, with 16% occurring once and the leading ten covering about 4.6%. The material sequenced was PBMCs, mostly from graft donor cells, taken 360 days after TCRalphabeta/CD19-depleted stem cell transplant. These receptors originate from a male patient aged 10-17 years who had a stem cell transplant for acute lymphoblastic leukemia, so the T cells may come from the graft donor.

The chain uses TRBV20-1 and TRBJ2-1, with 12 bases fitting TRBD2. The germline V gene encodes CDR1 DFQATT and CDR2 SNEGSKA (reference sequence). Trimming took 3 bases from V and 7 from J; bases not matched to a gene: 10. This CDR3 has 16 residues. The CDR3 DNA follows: TGCAGTGCTAGTCCGCTGACTAGCGGGAGTAAAAATGAGCAGTTCTTC. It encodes CSASPLTSGSKNEQFF.

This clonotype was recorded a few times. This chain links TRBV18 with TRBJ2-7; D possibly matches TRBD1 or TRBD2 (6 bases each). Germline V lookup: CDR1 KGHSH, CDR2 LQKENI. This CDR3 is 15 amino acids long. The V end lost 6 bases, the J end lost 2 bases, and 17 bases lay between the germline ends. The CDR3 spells CASSPGAGPPYEQYF. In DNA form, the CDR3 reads TGTGCCAGCTCTCCGGGGGCGGGACCACCCTACGAGCAGTACTTC. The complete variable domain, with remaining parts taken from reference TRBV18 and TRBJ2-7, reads NAGVMQNPRHLVRRRGQEARLRCSPMKGHSHVYWYRQLPEEGLKFMVYLQKENIIDESGMPKERFSAEFPKEGPSILRIQQVVRGDSAAYFCASSPGAGPPYEQYFGPGTRLTVT.

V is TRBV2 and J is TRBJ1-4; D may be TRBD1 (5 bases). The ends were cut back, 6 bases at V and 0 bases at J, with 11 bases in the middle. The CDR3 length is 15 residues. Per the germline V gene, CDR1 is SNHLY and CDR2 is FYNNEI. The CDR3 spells CASRRRTTTNEKLFF. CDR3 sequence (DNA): TGTGCCAGCAGGCGGAGGACAACAACTAATGAAAAACTGTTTTTT.

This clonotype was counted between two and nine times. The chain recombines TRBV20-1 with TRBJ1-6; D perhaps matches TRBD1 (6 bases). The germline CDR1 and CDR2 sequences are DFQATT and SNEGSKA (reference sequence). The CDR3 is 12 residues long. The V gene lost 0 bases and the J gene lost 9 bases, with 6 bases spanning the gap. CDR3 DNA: TGCAGTGCTAGAGAACAGGGTTCACCCCTCCACTTT. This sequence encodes CSAREQGSPLHF.

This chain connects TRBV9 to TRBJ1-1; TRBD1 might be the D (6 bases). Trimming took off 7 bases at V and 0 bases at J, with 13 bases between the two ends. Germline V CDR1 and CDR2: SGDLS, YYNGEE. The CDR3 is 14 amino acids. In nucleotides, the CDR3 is TGTGCCAGCGGAACAGGGCCTATGAACACTGAAGCTTTCTTT. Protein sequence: CASGTGPMNTEAFF.

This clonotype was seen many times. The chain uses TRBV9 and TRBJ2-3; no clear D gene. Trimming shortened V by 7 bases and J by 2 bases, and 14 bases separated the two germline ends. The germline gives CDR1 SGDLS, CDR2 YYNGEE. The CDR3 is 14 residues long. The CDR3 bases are TGTGCCAGCCAGACGTTAGGAGACACAGATACGCAGTATTTT. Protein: CASQTLGDTDTQYF.

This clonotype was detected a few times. The CDR3 loop is CASSRQGHNEQFF. In DNA, the CDR3 is TGTGCCAGTAGTAGGCAAGGACACAATGAGCAGTTCTTC. V is TRBV19 and J is TRBJ2-1; D not certain. The CDR3 consists of 13 residues. V was shortened by 4 bases and J by 5 bases, with 9 bases between the two germline ends. CDR1 and CDR2 (germline): LNHDA, SQIVND (reference sequence).

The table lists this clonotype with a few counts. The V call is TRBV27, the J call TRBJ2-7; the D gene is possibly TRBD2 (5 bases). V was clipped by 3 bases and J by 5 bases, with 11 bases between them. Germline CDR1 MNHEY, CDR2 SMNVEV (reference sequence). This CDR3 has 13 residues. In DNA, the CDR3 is TGTGCCAGCAGTTTCTCGGGGTCCCACGAGCAGTACTTC. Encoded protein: CASSFSGSHEQYF.

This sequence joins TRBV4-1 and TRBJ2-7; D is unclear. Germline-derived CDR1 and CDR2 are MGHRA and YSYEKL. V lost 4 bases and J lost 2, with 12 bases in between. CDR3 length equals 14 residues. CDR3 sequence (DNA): TGCGCCAGCAGCCCATCACCACTGACCTACGAGCAGTACTTC. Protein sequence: CASSPSPLTYEQYF.

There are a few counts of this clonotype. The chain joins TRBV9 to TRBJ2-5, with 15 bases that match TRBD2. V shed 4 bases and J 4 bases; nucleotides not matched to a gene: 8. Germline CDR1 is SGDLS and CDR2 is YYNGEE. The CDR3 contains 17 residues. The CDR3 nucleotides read TGTGCCAGCAGCAATTCCGGGACTAGCGGGAGGACAGAGACCCAGTACTTC. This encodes CASSNSGTSGRTETQYF.

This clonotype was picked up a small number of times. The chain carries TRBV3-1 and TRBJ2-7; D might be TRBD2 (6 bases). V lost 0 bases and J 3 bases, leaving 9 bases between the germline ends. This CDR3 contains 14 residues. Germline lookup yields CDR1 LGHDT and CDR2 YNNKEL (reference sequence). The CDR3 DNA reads TGTGCCAGCAGCCAAGAGCGGGGCCACTACGAGCAGTACTTC. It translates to CASSQERGHYEQYF.

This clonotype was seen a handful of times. CDR3 residues: CASSYDRAEQYF. DNA for the CDR3: TGCGCCAGCAGCTACGACAGGGCCGAGCAGTACTTC. The chain combines TRBV5-1 with TRBJ2-7; 7 bases line up with TRBD1. CDR1 and CDR2 from the germline V gene are SGHRS and YFSETQ. The CDR3 has 12 residues. The V segment lost 3 bases and the J segment 6 bases; nucleotides outside the gene matches: 3.

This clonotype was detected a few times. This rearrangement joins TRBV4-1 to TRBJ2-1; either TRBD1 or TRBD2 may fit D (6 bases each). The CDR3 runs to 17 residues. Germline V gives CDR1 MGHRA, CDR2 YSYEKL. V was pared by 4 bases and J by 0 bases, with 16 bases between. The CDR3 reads CASSLLGGASSYNEQFF. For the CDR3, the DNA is TGCGCCAGCAGCCTCCTCGGGGGCGCCAGCTCCTACAATGAGCAGTTCTTC.

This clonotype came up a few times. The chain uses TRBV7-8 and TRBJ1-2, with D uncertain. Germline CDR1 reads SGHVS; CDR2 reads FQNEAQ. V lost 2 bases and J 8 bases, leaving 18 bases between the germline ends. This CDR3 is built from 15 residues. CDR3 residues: CASSLNFRAGRGYTF. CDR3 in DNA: TGTGCCAGCAGCTTAAACTTTCGGGCTGGTAGGGGCTACACCTTC.

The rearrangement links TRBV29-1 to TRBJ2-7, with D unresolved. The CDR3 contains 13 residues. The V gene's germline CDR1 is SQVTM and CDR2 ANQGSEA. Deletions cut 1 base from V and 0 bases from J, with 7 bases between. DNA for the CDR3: TGCAGCGTTGAAGTCAGTAGCTCCTACGAGCAGTACTTC. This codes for CSVEVSSSYEQYF.

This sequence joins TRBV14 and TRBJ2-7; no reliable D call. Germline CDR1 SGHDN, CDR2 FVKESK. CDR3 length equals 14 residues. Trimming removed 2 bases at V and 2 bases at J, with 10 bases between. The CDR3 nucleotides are TGTGCCAGCAGCCAATGGAGCGAACCCTACGAGCAGTACTTC. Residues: CASSQWSEPYEQYF. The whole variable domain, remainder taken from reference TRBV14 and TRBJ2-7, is EAGVTQFPSHSVIEKGQTVTLRCDPISGHDNLYWYRRVMGKEIKFLLHFVKESKQDESGMPNNRFLAERTGGTYSTLKVQPAELEDSGVYFCASSQWSEPYEQYFGPGTRLTVT.

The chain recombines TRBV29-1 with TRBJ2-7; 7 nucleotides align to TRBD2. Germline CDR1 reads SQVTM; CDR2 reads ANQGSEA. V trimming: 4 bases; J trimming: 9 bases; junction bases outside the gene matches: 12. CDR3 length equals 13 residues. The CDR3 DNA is TGCAGCGTTGCTGGGCAGGGAGGGCTACGGCAGTACTTC. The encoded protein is CSVAGQGGLRQYF.

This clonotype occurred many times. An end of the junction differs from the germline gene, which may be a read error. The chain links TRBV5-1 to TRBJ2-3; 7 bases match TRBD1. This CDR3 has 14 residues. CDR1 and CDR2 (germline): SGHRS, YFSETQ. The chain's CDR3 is CASSFDRGTDTQYF. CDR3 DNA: TGTGCCAGCAGTTTCGACAGGGGCACAGATACGCAGTATTTT.

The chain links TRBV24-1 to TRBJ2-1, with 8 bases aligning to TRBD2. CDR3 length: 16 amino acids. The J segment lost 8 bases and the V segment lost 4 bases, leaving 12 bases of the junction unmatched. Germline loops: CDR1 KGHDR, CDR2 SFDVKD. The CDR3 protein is CATSDGRGRFAYEQFF. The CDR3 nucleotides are TGTGCCACCAGTGACGGTCGCGGGAGGTTTGCCTATGAGCAGTTCTTC.

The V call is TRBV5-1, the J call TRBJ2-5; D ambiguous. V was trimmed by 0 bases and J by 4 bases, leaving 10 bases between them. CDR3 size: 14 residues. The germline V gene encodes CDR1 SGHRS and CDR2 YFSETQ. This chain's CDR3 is CASSLVVARETQYF. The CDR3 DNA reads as TGCGCCAGCAGCTTGGTGGTAGCCAGAGAGACCCAGTACTTC.

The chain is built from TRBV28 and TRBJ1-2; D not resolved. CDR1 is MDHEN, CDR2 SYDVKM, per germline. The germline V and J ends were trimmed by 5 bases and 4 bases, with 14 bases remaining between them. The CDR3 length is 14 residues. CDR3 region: CASSEGGPSYGYTF. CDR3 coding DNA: TGTGCCAGCAGTGAGGGCGGCCCTAGCTATGGCTACACCTTC.

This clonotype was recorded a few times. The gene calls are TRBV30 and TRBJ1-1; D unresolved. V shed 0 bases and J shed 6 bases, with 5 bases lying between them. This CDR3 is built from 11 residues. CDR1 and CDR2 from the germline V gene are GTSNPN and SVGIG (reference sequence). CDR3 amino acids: CAWSVIPEAFF. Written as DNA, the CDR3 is TGTGCCTGGAGTGTAATCCCTGAAGCTTTCTTT.

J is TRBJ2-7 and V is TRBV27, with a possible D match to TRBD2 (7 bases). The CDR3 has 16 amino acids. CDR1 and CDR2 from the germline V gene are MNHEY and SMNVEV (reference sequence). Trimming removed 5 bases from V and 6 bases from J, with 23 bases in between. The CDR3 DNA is TGTGCCAGCAGTCCCCTCACGGGGGGCGCCTTGATCGAGCAGTACTTC. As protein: CASSPLTGGALIEQYF.

The CDR3, as DNA: TGCGCCAGCAGTCAGGGGAACACCGGGGAGCTGTTTTTT. Protein: CASSQGNTGELFF. The J gene is TRBJ2-2, the V gene TRBV5-1, with a weak D call TRBD1 (5 bases). The germline gives CDR1 SGHRS, CDR2 YFSETQ. Trimming took off 5 bases at V and 1 base at J, with 6 bases between the two ends. The CDR3 extends over 13 amino acids.